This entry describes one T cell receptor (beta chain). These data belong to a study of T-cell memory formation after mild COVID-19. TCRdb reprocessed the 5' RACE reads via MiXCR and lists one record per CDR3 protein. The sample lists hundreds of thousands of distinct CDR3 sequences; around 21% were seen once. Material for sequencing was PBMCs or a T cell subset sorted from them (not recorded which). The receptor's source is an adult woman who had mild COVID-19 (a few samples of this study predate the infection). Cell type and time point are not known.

The CDR3 DNA follows: TGTGCCAGCAGCCGGCGCAGGGACAATGAGCAGTTCTTC. Translating gives CASSRRRDNEQFF. V usage is TRBV14 and J usage is TRBJ2-1; tentatively, D is TRBD1 (5 bases). CDR3 length: 13 residues. CDR1 SGHDN and CDR2 FVKESK come from the germline V gene. V gave up 4 bases and J gave up 5 bases, with 9 bases separating them.